Listed below are T cell receptor beta chains from one sample, sequenced in a study of T cell responses to AZD1222 COVID-19 vaccine. The table came from immunoSEQ multiplex PCR; TCRdb's copy has only in-frame clones and leaves some out. The sample contains roughly 150,000 clones, roughly nine tenths of which appear only once. The sequencing here drew on peripheral blood, taken on day 0 of AZD1222 vaccination. The receptors come from an adult in good health. The CDR3 runs from the conserved cysteine through the conserved F or W. A D gene is named only where the DNA matches it firmly. Where a row states a size, it is once, few, many or the class of an expanded clone; other rows omit it.

CDR3aa: CASSFTSGRLGETQYF
CDR3nt: TGTGCCAGCAGCTTTACTAGCGGGAGGTTGGGAGAGACCCAGTACTTC
j_gene: TRBJ2-5
v_gene: TRBV11-1
d_gene: TRBD2
abundance: -

CDR3aa: CASNLHSQDYEQYF
CDR3nt: TGTGCCAGCAATTTGCACTCTCAAGATTACGAGCAGTACTTC
j_gene: TRBJ2-7
v_gene: TRBV2
d_gene: -
abundance: few

CDR3aa: CASSDGSPGEKLFF
CDR3nt: TGTGCCAGCAGTGACGGGAGCCCAGGCGAAAAACTGTTTTTT
j_gene: TRBJ1-4
v_gene: TRBV25-1
d_gene: -
abundance: -

CDR3aa: CASSLRLIAANTGELFF
CDR3nt: TGTGCCAGCAGTTTAAGGTTAATCGCCGCGAACACCGGGGAGCTGTTTTTT
j_gene: TRBJ2-2
v_gene: TRBV27
d_gene: -
abundance: -

CDR3aa: CASSRTGDGNQPQHF
CDR3nt: TGTGCCAGCAGCCGGACAGGGGATGGCAATCAGCCCCAGCATTTT
j_gene: TRBJ1-5
v_gene: TRBV6-5
d_gene: TRBD1
abundance: -

CDR3aa: CASSLGGTGQHF
CDR3nt: TGTGCCAGCAGCTTAGGCGGGACAGGCCAGCATTTT
j_gene: TRBJ1-5
v_gene: TRBV7-9
d_gene: TRBD1
abundance: -

CDR3aa: CASSYTEYEQYF
CDR3nt: TGTGCCAGCAGCTATACGGAGTACGAGCAGTACTTC
j_gene: TRBJ2-7
v_gene: TRBV6-2/TRBV6-3
d_gene: -
abundance: -

CDR3aa: CASSLRAETQYF
CDR3nt: TGTGCCAGCAGTTTGAGGGCAGAGACCCAGTACTTC
j_gene: TRBJ2-5
v_gene: TRBV28
d_gene: -
abundance: -

CDR3aa: CASSQVVAGWETQYF
CDR3nt: TGTGCCAGCAGCCAAGTAGTCGCGGGTTGGGAGACCCAGTACTTC
j_gene: TRBJ2-5
v_gene: TRBV3-1/TRBV3-2
d_gene: -
abundance: -

CDR3aa: CASSLIAGGAGANVLTF
CDR3nt: TGTGCCAGCAGCTTAATTGCGGGAGGGGCTGGGGCCAACGTCCTGACTTTC
j_gene: TRBJ2-6
v_gene: TRBV7-6
d_gene: TRBD2
abundance: -

CDR3aa: CAISEAGDEQFF
CDR3nt: TGTGCCATCAGTGAAGCGGGAGATGAGCAGTTCTTC
j_gene: TRBJ2-1
v_gene: TRBV10-3
d_gene: TRBD2
abundance: -

CDR3aa: CASSPEDFYEQYF
CDR3nt: TGTGCCAGCTCACCAGAGGACTTCTACGAGCAGTACTTC
j_gene: TRBJ2-7
v_gene: TRBV18
d_gene: -
abundance: -

CDR3aa: CASSYQGRNQPQHF
CDR3nt: TGTGCCAGCAGTTACCAGGGTCGTAATCAGCCCCAGCATTTT
j_gene: TRBJ1-5
v_gene: TRBV6-2/TRBV6-3
d_gene: -
abundance: -

CDR3aa: CASSFRGTRGNTQYF
CDR3nt: TGTGCCAGCAGTTTCCGAGGGACCAGGGGAAATACGCAGTATTTT
j_gene: TRBJ2-3
v_gene: TRBV28
d_gene: -
abundance: -

CDR3aa: CASSSSGYGEKLFF
CDR3nt: TGTGCCAGTAGTTCATCAGGGTACGGTGAAAAACTGTTTTTT
j_gene: TRBJ1-4
v_gene: TRBV19
d_gene: -
abundance: -

CDR3aa: CASSISGIGNQPQHF
CDR3nt: TGTGCCAGTAGTATCTCAGGGATCGGGAATCAGCCCCAGCATTTT
j_gene: TRBJ1-5
v_gene: TRBV19
d_gene: -
abundance: -

CDR3aa: CASSMGQGADEQFF
CDR3nt: TGTGCCAGCAGCATGGGACAGGGGGCGGATGAGCAGTTCTTC
j_gene: TRBJ2-1
v_gene: TRBV7-9
d_gene: TRBD1
abundance: -

CDR3aa: CASSTAWIGHTF
CDR3nt: TGTGCCAGCAGTACGGCGTGGATAGGCCACACCTTC
j_gene: TRBJ1-2
v_gene: TRBV7-9
d_gene: -
abundance: -

CDR3aa: CASSGEMGTEAFF
CDR3nt: TGTGCCAGCAGTGGTGAAATGGGCACTGAAGCTTTCTTT
j_gene: TRBJ1-1
v_gene: TRBV6-4
d_gene: -
abundance: -

CDR3aa: CASSLALWGLGFEQYF
CDR3nt: TGTGCCAGCAGCTTAGCGCTGTGGGGGCTGGGGTTCGAGCAGTACTTC
j_gene: TRBJ2-7
v_gene: TRBV7-2
d_gene: -
abundance: -

CDR3aa: CASSESGTGFYNEQFF
CDR3nt: TGTGCCAGCAGTGAGTCTGGGACAGGGTTCTACAATGAGCAGTTCTTC
j_gene: TRBJ2-1
v_gene: TRBV25-1
d_gene: TRBD1
abundance: -

CDR3aa: CASSTRPAASTDTQYF
CDR3nt: TGTGCCAGTAGTACCAGACCAGCGGCTAGCACAGATACGCAGTATTTT
j_gene: TRBJ2-3
v_gene: TRBV19
d_gene: -
abundance: -

CDR3aa: CASSATYEQYF
CDR3nt: TGTGCCAGCAGCGCTACCTACGAGCAGTACTTC
j_gene: TRBJ2-7
v_gene: TRBV7-9
d_gene: -
abundance: -

CDR3aa: CASSRGLADYEQYF
CDR3nt: TGTGCCAGCAGCAGGGGACTAGCGGATTACGAGCAGTACTTC
j_gene: TRBJ2-7
v_gene: TRBV7-2
d_gene: TRBD2
abundance: -

CDR3aa: CASSPPGTEYEQYF
CDR3nt: TGTGCCAGCAGCCCCCCCGGGACAGAGTACGAGCAGTACTTC
j_gene: TRBJ2-7
v_gene: TRBV9
d_gene: TRBD1
abundance: few

CDR3aa: CASSQRTGLGNTIYF
CDR3nt: TGCGCCAGCAGCCAACGAACGGGGCTTGGAAACACCATATATTTT
j_gene: TRBJ1-3
v_gene: TRBV4-1
d_gene: -
abundance: -

CDR3aa: CASSQAAGATFTEAFF
CDR3nt: TGCGCCAGCAGCCAAGCCGCAGGGGCTACGTTCACTGAAGCTTTCTTT
j_gene: TRBJ1-1
v_gene: TRBV4-3
d_gene: -
abundance: -

CDR3aa: CATSGTSGYNEQFF
CDR3nt: TGTGCCACCAGTGGGACTAGCGGGTACAATGAGCAGTTCTTC
j_gene: TRBJ2-1
v_gene: TRBV24-1
d_gene: TRBD2
abundance: -

CDR3aa: CASSSFDRDSHSYEQYF
CDR3nt: TGTGCCAGCAGCTCATTCGACAGGGACTCCCACTCCTACGAGCAGTACTTC
j_gene: TRBJ2-7
v_gene: TRBV7-9
d_gene: -
abundance: once

CDR3aa: CASSDPTFTEAFF
CDR3nt: TGTGCCAGCAGTGATCCAACCTTCACTGAAGCTTTCTTT
j_gene: TRBJ1-1
v_gene: TRBV6-1
d_gene: -
abundance: -

CDR3aa: CASSADRGLTEAFF
CDR3nt: TGTGCCAGCAGCGCGGACAGGGGGCTCACTGAAGCTTTCTTT
j_gene: TRBJ1-1
v_gene: TRBV7-2
d_gene: TRBD1
abundance: once

CDR3aa: CASSLSQVYMNTEAFF
CDR3nt: TGTGCCAGCAGTTTAAGTCAGGTTTACATGAACACTGAAGCTTTCTTT
j_gene: TRBJ1-1
v_gene: TRBV27
d_gene: -
abundance: once

CDR3aa: CASRYLKNTEAFF
CDR3nt: TGTGCCAGCAGATATCTTAAGAACACTGAAGCTTTCTTT
j_gene: TRBJ1-1
v_gene: TRBV5-4
d_gene: -
abundance: -

CDR3aa: CATSDGWTDGNQPQHF
CDR3nt: TGTGCCACCAGCGATGGATGGACAGATGGCAATCAGCCCCAGCATTTT
j_gene: TRBJ1-5
v_gene: TRBV24-1
d_gene: -
abundance: -

CDR3aa: CASSLGRGTEAFF
CDR3nt: TGTGCCAGCAGCTTAGGGCGGGGGACTGAAGCTTTCTTT
j_gene: TRBJ1-1
v_gene: TRBV13
d_gene: -
abundance: few

CDR3aa: CAISDHNNNEKLFF
CDR3nt: TGTGCCATCAGTGATCACAACAATAATGAAAAACTGTTTTTT
j_gene: TRBJ1-4
v_gene: TRBV10-3
d_gene: -
abundance: -

CDR3aa: CASSWGDYEQYF
CDR3nt: TGTGCCAGCAGTTGGGGAGATTACGAGCAGTACTTC
j_gene: TRBJ2-7
v_gene: TRBV28
d_gene: -
abundance: -

CDR3aa: CAWELLKGQGKGYTF
CDR3nt: TGTGCCTGGGAACTACTAAAGGGACAGGGAAAAGGCTACACCTTC
j_gene: TRBJ1-2
v_gene: TRBV30
d_gene: TRBD1
abundance: -

CDR3aa: CASSPGQAYSGNTIYF
CDR3nt: TGTGCCAGCAGCCCGGGACAGGCATACTCTGGAAACACCATATATTTT
j_gene: TRBJ1-3
v_gene: TRBV28
d_gene: TRBD1
abundance: -

CDR3aa: CASSAGLADNEQFF
CDR3nt: TGTGCCAGTAGTGCAGGACTAGCGGACAATGAGCAGTTCTTC
j_gene: TRBJ2-1
v_gene: TRBV19
d_gene: TRBD2
abundance: -

CDR3aa: CASSPMRGSRAEAFF
CDR3nt: TGTGCCAGCAGCCCCATGAGGGGCTCGCGGGCTGAAGCTTTCTTT
j_gene: TRBJ1-1
v_gene: TRBV3-1/TRBV3-2
d_gene: -
abundance: -

CDR3aa: CASTSPSGEQFF
CDR3nt: TGTGCCAGCACTAGCCCCTCCGGTGAGCAGTTCTTC
j_gene: TRBJ2-1
v_gene: TRBV6-5
d_gene: -
abundance: -

CDR3aa: CASSQDQGAGQPQHF
CDR3nt: TGCGCCAGCAGCCAAGATCAGGGGGCAGGACAGCCCCAGCATTTT
j_gene: TRBJ1-5
v_gene: TRBV4-3
d_gene: TRBD1
abundance: few

CDR3aa: CASIEDRGRGQPQHF
CDR3nt: TGTGCCAGTATCGAAGACAGGGGTCGAGGTCAGCCCCAGCATTTT
j_gene: TRBJ1-5
v_gene: TRBV19
d_gene: TRBD1
abundance: -

CDR3aa: CASKDRTLLYNEQFF
CDR3nt: TGTGCCAGCAAAGACCGGACACTGCTCTACAATGAGCAGTTCTTC
j_gene: TRBJ2-1
v_gene: TRBV28
d_gene: -
abundance: -

CDR3aa: CASSIPTGLGGTEAFF
CDR3nt: TGTGCCAGTAGTATACCCACAGGGTTGGGTGGCACTGAAGCTTTCTTT
j_gene: TRBJ1-1
v_gene: TRBV19
d_gene: -
abundance: -

CDR3aa: CASSHLGETQYF
CDR3nt: TGTGCCAGCTCCCACCTGGGCGAGACCCAGTACTTC
j_gene: TRBJ2-5
v_gene: TRBV18
d_gene: -
abundance: few